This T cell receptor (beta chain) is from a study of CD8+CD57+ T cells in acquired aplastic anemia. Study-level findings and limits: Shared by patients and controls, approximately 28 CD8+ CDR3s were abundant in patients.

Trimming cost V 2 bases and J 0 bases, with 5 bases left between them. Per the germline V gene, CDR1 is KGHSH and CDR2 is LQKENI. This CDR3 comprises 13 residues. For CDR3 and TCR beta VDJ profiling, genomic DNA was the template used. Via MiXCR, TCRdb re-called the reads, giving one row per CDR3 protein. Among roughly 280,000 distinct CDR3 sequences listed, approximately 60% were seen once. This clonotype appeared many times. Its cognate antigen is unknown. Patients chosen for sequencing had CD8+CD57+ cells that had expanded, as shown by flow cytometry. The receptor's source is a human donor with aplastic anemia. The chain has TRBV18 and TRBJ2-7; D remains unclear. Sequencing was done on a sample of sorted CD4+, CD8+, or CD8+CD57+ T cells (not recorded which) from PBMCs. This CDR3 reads CASSPGSSYEQYF. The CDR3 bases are TGTGCCAGCTCACCAGGAAGCTCCTACGAGCAGTACTTC.